A selection of T cell receptor beta chains follows, all from one sample in a study of blood T cell repertoires in COVID-19. Sequenced by immunoSEQ multiplex PCR; TCRdb stores in-frame clones only, minus some. The table shows 70,000 to 95,000 clones, with nearly 90% occurring only once. Sequencing input: peripheral blood. Source of these receptors: an elderly woman with active COVID-19. CDR3s include the opening cysteine and the closing phenylalanine or tryptophan. D genes are given only for firm matches. Size is stated for part of the rows, as once, few or many counts, or as a class when the clone is expanded.

TRBV3-1/TRBV3-2	.	once	TRBJ2-5	TGTGCCAGCAGCCAAGATAGGCAGGGAATGAAGACCCAGTACTTC	CASSQDRQGMKTQYF
TRBV4-3	.	few	TRBJ2-1	TGCGCCAGCAGCCCCTCGTGGAGCGGTCCCTACAATGAGCAGTTCTTC	CASSPSWSGPYNEQFF
TRBV7-9	.	.	TRBJ2-1	TGTGCCAGCAGCTTATGGCGACGGGCGGGAACTAACAATGAGCAGTTCTTC	CASSLWRRAGTNNEQFF
TRBV20-1	.	once	TRBJ2-5	TGCAGTGCTAGAGCGAGAGAGACCCAGTACTTC	CSARARETQYF
TRBV7-3	.	.	TRBJ1-1	TGTGCCAGCAGCGGCGGCTCGGGTGAAGCTTTCTTT	CASSGGSGEAFF
TRBV19	.	.	TRBJ2-1	TGTGCCAGTAGTATAGGTACAGGGTTCCATGAGCAGTTCTTC	CASSIGTGFHEQFF
TRBV10-3	.	.	TRBJ2-7	TGTGCCATCAGACCCAGGGTGTACGAGCAGTACTTC	CAIRPRVYEQYF
TRBV6-5	.	.	TRBJ1-1	TGTGCCAGCAGTTACGAGACAGCTGGGTGGACTGAAGCTTTCTTT	CASSYETAGWTEAFF
TRBV5-1	TRBD2	.	TRBJ2-7	TGCGCCAGCGGGAGCGGGGGAACCTACGAGCAGTACTTC	CASGSGGTYEQYF
TRBV19	.	few	TRBJ2-2	TGTGCCAGTACGGCGGGATACACCGGGGAGCTGTTTTTT	CASTAGYTGELFF
TRBV5-8	.	.	TRBJ1-5	TGTGCCAGCAGCAGAGACAGGAATCAGCCCCAGCATTTT	CASSRDRNQPQHF
TRBV6-5	.	.	TRBJ1-2	TGTGCCAGTTACACGTGGGGGGGCGGCTATGGCTACACCTTC	CASYTWGGGYGYTF
TRBV9	TRBD2	once	TRBJ2-1	TGTGCCAGCAGCTCCCGGACTAGCGGGAGGGCCAACTACAATGAGCAGTTCTTC	CASSSRTSGRANYNEQFF
TRBV7-2	TRBD1	once	TRBJ2-5	TGTGCCAGCAGCGTCAGGGGGTCCGGGACCCAGTACTTC	CASSVRGSGTQYF
TRBV11-2	TRBD1	.	TRBJ2-2	TGTGCCAGCAGCCCCGGGACAGGGGGGACCGGGGAGCTGTTTTTT	CASSPGTGGTGELFF
TRBV2	TRBD2	.	TRBJ2-7	TGTGCCAGCAGGGACTCTAGCGGTCTTACGGTCGAGCAGTACTTC	CASRDSSGLTVEQYF
TRBV2	.	.	TRBJ2-4	TGTGCCAGCAGTGTAGTAAGAAACATTCAGTACTTC	CASSVVRNIQYF
TRBV28	.	.	TRBJ1-5	TGTGCCAGCAGCCCGGGTTGGGTTGTCACGGGTGAGCACAATCAGCCCCAGCATTTT	CASSPGWVVTGEHNQPQHF
TRBV5-1	TRBD2	.	TRBJ2-7	TGCGCCAGCAGTTATCGGACTAGGGAAACCTACGAGCAGTACTTC	CASSYRTRETYEQYF